Listed below are T cell receptor beta chains from one sample, sequenced in a study of human T cells and chemical hapten exposure. Each CDR3 protein is one row after TCRdb ran MiXCR on the RACE reads. The table has about 120,000 distinct CDR3 sequences, 12% seen once. The sample in question was whole blood, obtained in connection with sensitization to the hapten diphenylcyclopropenone (DPC). The source of these receptors is a woman aged 45 to 65 with alopecia areata. Some clones in this sample may be carry-over from other donors' samples. Both conserved end residues are part of each CDR3. The D gene is left open where the match is weak. The size of a clone is reported for some rows only, either as once, few or many, or as a class for expanded clones.

v_call,clone_size,d_call,j_call,cdr3_nt,cdr3_aa
TRBV5-1,few,NA,TRBJ1-1,TGCGCCAGCAGCTTGGGGACTGGCCTTGAAGCTTTCTTT,CASSLGTGLEAFF
TRBV12-5,few,NA,TRBJ2-1,TGTGCTAGTGGTTTGGACTCCTTCAATGAGCAGTTCTTC,CASGLDSFNEQFF
TRBV29-1,medium-sized,TRBD1,TRBJ2-2,TGCAGCGCGACCCGGACAGGAGGGGAGCTGTTTTTT,CSATRTGGELFF
TRBV7-2,many,TRBD2,TRBJ2-3,TGTGCCAGCAGCCTACGACTAGCGGGGGGGCCGGGAGATACGCAGTATTTT,CASSLRLAGGPGDTQYF
TRBV13,few,TRBD1,TRBJ2-7,TGTGCCAGCAGCTTAGCCGGGACAGACTACGAGCAGTACTTC,CASSLAGTDYEQYF
TRBV20-1,many,NA,TRBJ1-2,TGCAGTGCTAGAGCGGCCAGGGGCCTCACTAACTATGGCTACACCTTC,CSARAARGLTNYGYTF
TRBV28,NA,TRBD1,TRBJ2-3,TGTGCCAGCGCACAGGGGATTCAGTATTTT,CASAQGIQYF
TRBV3-1,few,NA,TRBJ1-4,TGTGCCAGCAGCCAAGCCCGGGGAGGAAAACTGTTTTTT,CASSQARGGKLFF
TRBV5-1,NA,NA,TRBJ1-1,TGCGCCAGCAGCACCGACACCCACACTGAAGCTTTCTTT,CASSTDTHTEAFF
TRBV6-5,many,NA,TRBJ1-1,TGTGCCAGCAGTCCCGGGTCGTTAAGGACTGAAGCTTTCTTT,CASSPGSLRTEAFF
TRBV5-1,NA,TRBD1,TRBJ2-3,TGCGCCAGCAGCTTCGGGCTAGGGGGCCTCGCATCAGATACGCAGTATTTT,CASSFGLGGLASDTQYF
TRBV18,few,NA,TRBJ1-1,TGTGCCAGCTCACCCTGGGGAGGGTCGAACACTGAAGCTTTCTTT,CASSPWGGSNTEAFF
TRBV20-1,NA,NA,TRBJ1-1,TGCAGTGCTAACGGGATGAACACTGAAGCTTTCTTT,CSANGMNTEAFF
TRBV3-1,NA,NA,TRBJ1-1,TGTGCCAGCAGCCAAGAGTACGGCGGGTCGGATGAAGCTTTCTTT,CASSQEYGGSDEAFF
TRBV6-6,few,NA,TRBJ2-3,TGTGCCAGCAGCTCAATTGATACGCAGTATTTT,CASSSIDTQYF
TRBV6-2/TRBV6-3,few,NA,TRBJ2-7,TGTGCCAGCAGTTCGTCGGGGCCGACTAATCCGCAGTACTTC,CASSSSGPTNPQYF
TRBV4-1,few,NA,TRBJ1-2,TGCGCCAGCAGCCAAGGCCCCCAGGCTAGGAGTAACGGCTACACCTTC,CASSQGPQARSNGYTF
TRBV19,NA,TRBD1,TRBJ1-5,TGTGCCAGTAGTGGGACAGGGGTTCAGCCCCAGCATTTT,CASSGTGVQPQHF
TRBV6-5,NA,NA,TRBJ1-3,TGTGCCAGCAGTTTGTGGCCTGGAAACACCATATATTTT,CASSLWPGNTIYF
TRBV4-1,NA,NA,TRBJ2-7,TGCGCCAGCAGCCAAGGTACAGCCCAAGATTACGAGCAGTACTTC,CASSQGTAQDYEQYF
TRBV28,NA,TRBD1,TRBJ1-1,TGTGCCAGCATCTTGGGGCTCGTCCGGGACAGTGACACTGAAGCTTTCTTT,CASILGLVRDSDTEAFF
TRBV12-3/TRBV12-4,NA,NA,TRBJ1-2,TGTGCCAGCAGTTTAGAGGGCGCCGGAGGCTACACCTTC,CASSLEGAGGYTF
TRBV18,many,NA,TRBJ1-6,TGTGCCAGCTCACCCCCGGAGACAGGCAATTCACCCCTCCACTTT,CASSPPETGNSPLHF
TRBV7-9,NA,NA,TRBJ1-3,TGTGCCAGCAGCTTAGAGGTGGCTATGGGATCTGGAAACACCATATATTTT,CASSLEVAMGSGNTIYF
TRBV24-1,few,TRBD1,TRBJ1-2,TGTGCCACCAGTGCTCAGGACAGGGTTCATGGCTACACCTTC,CATSAQDRVHGYTF
TRBV4-3,NA,NA,TRBJ1-2,TGCGCCAGCAGCCAAGCATGGGCAGGTGTCAACTATGGCTACACCTTC,CASSQAWAGVNYGYTF
TRBV18,many,TRBD2,TRBJ2-7,TGTGCCAGCTCACCGGGGGAGGGGACCGAGCAGTACTTC,CASSPGEGTEQYF
TRBV7-9,NA,NA,TRBJ2-6,TGTGCCAGCAGGACCACAGGGAGCTCTGGGGCCAACGTCCTGACTTTC,CASRTTGSSGANVLTF
TRBV20-1,NA,NA,TRBJ1-2,TGCAGTGCTAGTCAGGGGCGCGACTATGGCTACACCTTC,CSASQGRDYGYTF
TRBV6-4,many,NA,TRBJ2-2,TGTGCCAGCAGTCGACGGAGGGAGAACACCGGGGAGCTGTTTTTT,CASSRRRENTGELFF
TRBV7-2,few,TRBD2,TRBJ2-5,TGTGCCAGCAGCCGGACTAGCGAAGAGACCCAGTACTTC,CASSRTSEETQYF
TRBV20-1,NA,TRBD1,TRBJ1-6,TGCAGTGCTAGACGACTAGACGAGAGGGGGCTGAAAAATTCACCCCTCCACTTT,CSARRLDERGLKNSPLHF
TRBV29-1,few,NA,TRBJ2-1,TGCAGCGTTGAAGGACAGATCAATGAGCAGTTCTTC,CSVEGQINEQFF
TRBV28,many,NA,TRBJ1-2,TGTGCCAGCTTTCAGGGTCCTGGCTACACCTTC,CASFQGPGYTF
TRBV5-5,few,NA,TRBJ1-1,TGTGCCAGCAGCTTGGCAGATATGAACACTGAAGCTTTCTTT,CASSLADMNTEAFF
TRBV12-3/TRBV12-4,NA,TRBD1,TRBJ2-7,TGTGCCAGCAGTTTAGCGCCTGGGACAGGGAGCAACGAGCAGTACTTC,CASSLAPGTGSNEQYF
TRBV28,few,NA,TRBJ1-5,TGTGCCAGCATTAGGAGGGGAAGAGGGATTCAGCCCCAGCATTTT,CASIRRGRGIQPQHF
TRBV18,few,NA,TRBJ1-2,TGTGCCAGCTCACCACCGGGAAGGAGCACTAACTATGGCTACACCTTC,CASSPPGRSTNYGYTF
TRBV9,NA,NA,TRBJ2-2,TGTGCCAGCAGCCAACGGGACTCGAGGCTCGGGGAGCTGTTTTTT,CASSQRDSRLGELFF
TRBV7-8,NA,NA,TRBJ2-5,TGTGCCAGCAGCTTAGGGAATCCCGGGCGCCTAGAGACCCAGTACTTC,CASSLGNPGRLETQYF
TRBV6-2/TRBV6-3,NA,TRBD2,TRBJ2-7,TGTGCCAGCAGTTACACCGCTAGCGGCTCCTACGAGCAGTACTTC,CASSYTASGSYEQYF
TRBV7-9,NA,TRBD2,TRBJ2-1,TGTGCCAGCAGCTTAAAGCGGGAGTCCTACAATGAGCAGTTCTTC,CASSLKRESYNEQFF
TRBV12-3/TRBV12-4,few,NA,TRBJ2-2,TGTGCCAGCAGTTTATGGGGGTCTGGGGAGCTGTTTTTT,CASSLWGSGELFF
TRBV7-6,many,TRBD2,TRBJ2-3,TGTGCCAGCAGCTTAGAAGGACTAGCGGGAGGACCAGATACGCAGTATTTT,CASSLEGLAGGPDTQYF
TRBV5-1,many,NA,TRBJ2-3,TGCGCCAGCAGCACCGTAGTCGGAGATACGCAGTATTTT,CASSTVVGDTQYF
TRBV5-1,many,TRBD1,TRBJ1-2,TGCGCCAGCACCGGACAGGGGGCCTATGGCTACACCTTC,CASTGQGAYGYTF
TRBV4-2,few,TRBD1,TRBJ1-2,TGTGCCAGCAGCCAGGACAGGGGGGAAGTCTGGGGCTACACCTTC,CASSQDRGEVWGYTF
TRBV20-1,NA,TRBD2,TRBJ2-1,TGCAGTGCTAGAGGAAAAAGCGGGAGGGCCCCTCTTGATGAGCAGTTCTTC,CSARGKSGRAPLDEQFF
TRBV6-1,few,NA,TRBJ1-5,TGTGCCAGCAGTGAATATGGTAACAATCAGCCCCAGCATTTT,CASSEYGNNQPQHF
TRBV11-2,few,NA,TRBJ1-5,TGTGCCAGCAGCACTCTACCCCGGAATCAGCCCCAGCATTTT,CASSTLPRNQPQHF
TRBV29-1,NA,NA,TRBJ2-2,TGCAGCGTTGCCCCGGTTCTGGCCGGGGAGCTGTTTTTT,CSVAPVLAGELFF
TRBV3-1,NA,NA,TRBJ1-2,TGTGCCAGCAGCCAAGATCGTACCTCTCAACCTTATGGCTACACCTTC,CASSQDRTSQPYGYTF
TRBV28,few,TRBD1,TRBJ2-5,TGTGCCAGCAGCAGGGGAGGGACAGGGAAAGAGACCCAGTACTTC,CASSRGGTGKETQYF
TRBV18,many,NA,TRBJ1-6,TGTGCCAGCTCACCCGACGGGGCCTCACCCCTCCACTTT,CASSPDGASPLHF
TRBV6-5,many,NA,TRBJ2-7,TGTGCCAGCAGGTCGGCAGGGGCGGATAACGCCTACGAGCAGTACTTC,CASRSAGADNAYEQYF
TRBV7-6,few,NA,TRBJ2-1,TGTGCCAGCAGCTTAGTGGCGGCCTCCTACAATGAGCAGTTCTTC,CASSLVAASYNEQFF
TRBV6-2/TRBV6-3,many,TRBD2,TRBJ2-3,TGTGCCAGCAGTCTCGGACTAGGCACAGATACGCAGTATTTT,CASSLGLGTDTQYF
TRBV27,few,NA,TRBJ1-1,TGTGCCAGCAGGAGGGAGGCGCGGGGTGAAGCTTTCTTT,CASRREARGEAFF
TRBV7-6,many,TRBD1,TRBJ2-2,TGTGCCAGCAGCGTTTTTGTTTCGGGACAGCCCTTTGTGGCCGGGGAGCTGTTTTTT,CASSVFVSGQPFVAGELFF